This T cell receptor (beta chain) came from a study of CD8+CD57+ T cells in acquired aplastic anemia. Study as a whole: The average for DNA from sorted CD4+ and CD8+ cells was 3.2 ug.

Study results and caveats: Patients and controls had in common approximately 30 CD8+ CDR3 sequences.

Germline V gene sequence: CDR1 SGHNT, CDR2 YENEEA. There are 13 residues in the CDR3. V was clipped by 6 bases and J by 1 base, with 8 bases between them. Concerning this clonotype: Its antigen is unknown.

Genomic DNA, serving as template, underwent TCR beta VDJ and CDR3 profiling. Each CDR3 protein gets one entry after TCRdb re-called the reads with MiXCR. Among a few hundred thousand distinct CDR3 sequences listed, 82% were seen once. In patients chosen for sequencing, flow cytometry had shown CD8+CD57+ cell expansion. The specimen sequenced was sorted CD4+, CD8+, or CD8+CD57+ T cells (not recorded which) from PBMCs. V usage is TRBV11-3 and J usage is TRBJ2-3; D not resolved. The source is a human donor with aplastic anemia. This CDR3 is CASRFERTDTQYF. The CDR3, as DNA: TGTGCCAGCAGGTTCGAGCGCACAGATACGCAGTATTTT.